This T cell receptor beta chain was found in a study of cytomegalovirus exposure and HLA in healthy donors. Study background: As an earlier analysis found, roughly 170 million T cells yielded around 110 million unique TCR beta sequences.

There were likely unrecorded immune exposures, though donors were nominally healthy when sampled. Both 60 Vbeta primers and 13 Jbeta primers went into the PCR. Sequencing was performed with immunoSEQ multiplex PCR; in TCRdb, only in-frame clones are kept and a portion is missing. The table lists under 150,000 clones, 76% of them singletons. The ends were cut back, 2 bases at V and 0 bases at J, with 12 bases in the middle. The CDR3 totals 17 residues. Germline V gene data show CDR1 as SGHTS and CDR2 as YDEGEE. Concerning this clone: The antigen is undetermined.

Findings and caveats of the study: Information on immune exposure was restricted to one variable (CMV serostatus). Later on, an analysis tied 15,000 to 20,000 TCR beta sequences to HLA alleles at 0.05 false discovery rate.

This chain joins TRBV5-8 and TRBJ1-6; D may be TRBD1 (6 bases). This clonotype was obtained from a female donor in good health and CMV-seropositive. The specimen was PBMCs. CDR3 amino acids: CASSLQGRSSYNSPLHF. As DNA, the CDR3 is TGTGCCAGCAGCTTACAGGGAAGAAGCTCCTATAATTCACCCCTCCACTTT.